A selection of T cell receptor beta chains follows, all from one sample in a study of T cell repertoires in cytomegalovirus infection. TCRdb called the reads again in MiXCR, with one record for every CDR3 protein. This sample has around 710,000 distinct CDR3 sequences; around 29% occur once, and the top ten carry about 12%. Their specific antigens are unknown. The input for sequencing was cultured CD8+ T cells from PBMCs, taken from culture after CMV antigen stimulation. The receptors originated from a human donor in good health (CMV status not recorded). Some clones in this sample may be carry-over from other donors' samples. Both conserved end residues are trimmed from each CDR3.

TRBV2	TRBJ1-1	ATTDSVRAEAF
TRBV27	TRBJ1-2	PSKPDSPSDGYT
TRBV7-9	TRBJ1-2	ASSPPLEYPYGYT
TRBV11-2	TRBJ1-6	ASSLGRHDSPLH
TRBV28	TRBJ1-1	ASSLPGTVEAF
TRBV6-1	TRBJ2-5	ASSVLLNQETQY
TRBV6-5	TRBJ2-7	ASRSTTTLGQY
TRBV6-4	TRBJ1-2	ASSDFGGPYGYT
TRBV6-1	TRBJ2-1	ASRPGTGALRQN
TRBV5-5	TRBJ1-2	ASSLGQPNYGYT
TRBV12-3/TRBV12-4	TRBJ1-4	ASSLQPDEKLF
TRBV27	TRBJ2-5	ASSLSRLAETQY
TRBV7-2	TRBJ2-1	ASSLRGGRGGVNNEQF
TRBV7-2	TRBJ2-3	ASSLARQDRTDTQY
TRBV7-6	TRBJ2-1	ASSQGGPLIYNEQF
TRBV11-2	TRBJ1-2	ASSLGTTDGYT
TRBV6-5	TRBJ2-1	ASSPNRANEQF
TRBV6-5	TRBJ2-1	ASSYSHPSGGDNEQF
TRBV6-6	TRBJ1-1	ASTSSPEAF
TRBV5-4	TRBJ2-1	ASSLVGHGDNEQF
TRBV7-2	TRBJ2-1	ASSIRLAGAPNEQF
TRBV19	TRBJ1-1	ASIQYTEAF
TRBV27	TRBJ1-2	ASSRGPYHYGYT
TRBV14	TRBJ1-2	ASSQNRDYGYT
TRBV10-3	TRBJ1-1	AIGTDRGNTEAF
TRBV6-2/TRBV6-3	TRBJ2-1	ASSYLTTSGGADEQF
TRBV4-1	TRBJ2-3	ASSQFRQGVGDTQY
TRBV4-1	TRBJ2-7	ASGASKDEQY
TRBV14	TRBJ2-7	ASSQDFGAHEQY
TRBV2	TRBJ2-5	ASSLGRGLAYQETQY
TRBV4-1	TRBJ1-1	ASSHRQGLNTEAF
TRBV28	TRBJ2-1	ASSPSGTIGNEQF
TRBV28	TRBJ2-1	ASSFTGGFLDEQF
TRBV20-1	TRBJ2-7	SARDFEGYEQY
TRBV6-6	TRBJ1-1	ASSYSAGVRTEAF
TRBV11-2	TRBJ2-1	ASSPGVGSYNEQF
TRBV27	TRBJ2-7	ASSWFGAGGSYEQY
TRBV20-1	TRBJ2-5	SARSQGVQY
TRBV19	TRBJ2-3	ASSMNRAGEEY
TRBV24-1	TRBJ2-1	ATKDRGDYNEQF
TRBV6-1	TRBJ2-1	ASSERGVVNEQF
TRBV29-1	TRBJ2-5	SGTGSQETQY
TRBV3-1	TRBJ2-7	ASSPRSWDEQY
TRBV27	TRBJ2-1	ASSTGLAGDNEQF
TRBV5-8	TRBJ2-7	ASRLAPAGEQY
TRBV11-2	TRBJ1-1	ASSPWGRQGAHSGSEAF
TRBV14	TRBJ2-4	ASSHVGSENIQY
TRBV6-6	TRBJ2-2	ASRADNTGELF
TRBV12-3/TRBV12-4	TRBJ2-1	ASTEITQPNEQF
TRBV20-1	TRBJ2-1	SARDPAGSSYNEQF